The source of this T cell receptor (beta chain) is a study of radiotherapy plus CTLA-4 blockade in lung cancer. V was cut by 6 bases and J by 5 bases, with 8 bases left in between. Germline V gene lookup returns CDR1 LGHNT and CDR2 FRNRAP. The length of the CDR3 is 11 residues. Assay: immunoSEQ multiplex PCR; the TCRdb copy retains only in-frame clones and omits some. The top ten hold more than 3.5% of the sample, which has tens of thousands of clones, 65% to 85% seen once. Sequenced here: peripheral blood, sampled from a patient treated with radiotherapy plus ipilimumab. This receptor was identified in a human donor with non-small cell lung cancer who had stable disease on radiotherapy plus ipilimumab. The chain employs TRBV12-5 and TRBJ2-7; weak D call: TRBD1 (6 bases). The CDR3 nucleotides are TGTGCTAGTGGGCAGGGGAACGAGCAGTACTTC. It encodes CASGQGNEQYF.